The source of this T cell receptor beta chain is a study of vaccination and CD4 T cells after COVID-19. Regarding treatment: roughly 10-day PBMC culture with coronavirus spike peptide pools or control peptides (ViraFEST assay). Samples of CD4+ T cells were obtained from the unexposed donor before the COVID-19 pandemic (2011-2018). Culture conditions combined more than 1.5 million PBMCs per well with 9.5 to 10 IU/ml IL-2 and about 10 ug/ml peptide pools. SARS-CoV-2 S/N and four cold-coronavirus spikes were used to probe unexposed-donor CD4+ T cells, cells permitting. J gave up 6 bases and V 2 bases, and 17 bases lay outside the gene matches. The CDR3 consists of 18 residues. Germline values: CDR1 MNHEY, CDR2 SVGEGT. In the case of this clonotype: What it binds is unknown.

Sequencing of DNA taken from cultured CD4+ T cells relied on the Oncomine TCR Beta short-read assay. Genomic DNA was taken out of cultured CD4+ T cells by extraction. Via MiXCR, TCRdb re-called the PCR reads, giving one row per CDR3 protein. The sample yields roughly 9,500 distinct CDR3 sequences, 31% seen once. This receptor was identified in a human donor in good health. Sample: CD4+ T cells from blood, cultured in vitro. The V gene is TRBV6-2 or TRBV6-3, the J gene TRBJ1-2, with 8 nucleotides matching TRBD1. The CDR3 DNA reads TGTGCCAGCAGTTACCCTTCGAGAGGACAGGGCAGAGTAGATGGCTACACCTTC. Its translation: CASSYPSRGQGRVDGYTF.